The 3 T cell receptor beta chains below come from one sample, sequenced in a study of T-cell reconstitution after alpha-beta-depleted transplantation in children. Unique molecular identifiers were built into the TCRbeta library. One entry per CDR3 protein results from TCRdb running MiXCR on the PCR reads. The table shows approximately 400,000 distinct CDR3 sequences, with 11% occurring only once. Sequencing used PBMCs from the stem cell graft donor, obtained from the stem cell graft. Every receptor here comes from a human donor who donated a stem cell graft to a child with acute myeloid leukemia.

This clonotype was found a few times. This sequence joins TRBV29-1 and TRBJ2-7; tentative D call: TRBD2 (5 bases). In germline, CDR1 is SQVTM, CDR2 ANQGSEA. The length of the CDR3 is 13 residues. Trimming removed 6 bases at V and 6 bases at J, with 18 bases between. The CDR3 nucleotides are TGCAGCGTCTCTGCGGGTTTCGGTGGCGAGCAGTACTTC. Translating gives CSVSAGFGGEQYF.

This clonotype was seen at least ten times. CDR3 in amino acids: CAISEEEGGIQYF. The CDR3 DNA is TGTGCCATCAGTGAGGAGGAGGGTGGGATTCAGTACTTC. The chain has TRBV10-3 and TRBJ2-4, with a weak D call TRBD2 (6 bases). Germline-derived CDR1 and CDR2 are ENHRY and SYGVKD. V was cut by 2 bases and J by 10 bases, with 12 bases left in between. The CDR3 has 13 amino acids.

This clonotype was seen many times. The chain combines TRBV7-2 with TRBJ1-2; tentatively, D is TRBD1 (5 bases). Germline values: CDR1 SGHTA, CDR2 FQGNSA. The V gene lost 2 bases and the J gene lost 8 bases, with 18 bases spanning the gap. The CDR3 has 15 amino acids. CDR3 residues: CASSLRVETAEGYTF. In DNA form, the CDR3 reads TGTGCCAGCAGCTTAAGAGTAGAGACAGCGGAAGGCTACACCTTC. Supplemented by reference TRBV7-2 and TRBJ1-2, the full variable domain reads GAGVSQSPSNKVTEKGKDVELRCDPISGHTALYWYRQSLGQGLEFLIYFQGNSAPDKSGLPSDRFSAERTGGSVSTLTIQRTQQEDSAVYLCASSLRVETAEGYTFGSGTRLTVV.